This TCR beta chain stems from a study of blood T cell repertoires in COVID-19. Produced via immunoSEQ multiplex PCR; TCRdb's table is partial and in-frame only. The profile shows some 88,000 clones, 86% of them singletons. Concerning this clone: The junction differs from germline at one of its ends, possibly a read error.

CDR3 length: 15 residues. Germline V CDR1 and CDR2: SGHRS, YFSETQ. This receptor was identified in a man aged 60 to 75 with acute or convalescent COVID-19. The J gene is TRBJ2-1, the V gene TRBV5-1, with D possibly being TRBD2 (5 bases). The sample taken for sequencing was peripheral blood. The CDR3 protein is CASSSGGWNANEQFF. CDR3 nucleotide sequence: TGCGCCAGTAGCTCAGGCGGGTGGAATGCAAATGAGCAGTTCTTC.